These T cell receptor beta chains were read from a single sample in a study of blood T cell repertoires in COVID-19. Assay: immunoSEQ multiplex PCR; the TCRdb copy retains only in-frame clones and omits some. The data hold 210,000 or so clones, with about 90% observed a single time. The sequenced sample consisted of peripheral blood. The receptors come from a man aged 45-65 years with acute or convalescent COVID-19. Each CDR3 is given with its conserved first and last residue. The D gene is left open where the match is weak. Clone size appears in some rows only: once, few, many, or a class for an expanded clone.

clone_size j_call v_call d_call cdr3_aa cdr3_nt
- TRBJ1-3 TRBV12-3/TRBV12-4 - CASSSLLGNTIYF TGTGCCAGCAGTTCCCTCTTGGGAAACACCATATATTTT
- TRBJ2-1 TRBV20-1 TRBD2 CSASTRTSGGRYEQFF TGCAGTGCTAGTACTCGGACTAGCGGGGGGAGGTATGAGCAGTTCTTC
- TRBJ2-5 TRBV27 TRBD2 CASSSQTSGGWQTQYF TGTGCCAGCAGTTCCCAGACTAGCGGGGGATGGCAGACCCAGTACTTC
- TRBJ2-3 TRBV3-1/TRBV3-2 TRBD1 CASSFKQGSYTDTQYF TGTGCCAGCAGCTTTAAACAGGGGTCCTACACAGATACGCAGTATTTT
few TRBJ2-3 TRBV27 TRBD1 CASSSSGGEYTQYF TGTGCCAGCAGTTCCTCAGGGGGCGAGTATACGCAGTATTTT
- TRBJ1-4 TRBV2 - CASKGEVSEKLFF TGTGCCAGCAAGGGGGAAGTTAGTGAAAAACTGTTTTTT
once TRBJ2-7 TRBV12-3/TRBV12-4 - CASSFGSEKKQYF TGTGCCAGCAGTTTCGGGTCAGAGAAGAAGCAGTACTTC
- TRBJ1-3 TRBV28 - CASSSPLGGPSGNTIYF TGTGCCAGCAGTTCCCCCCTAGGCGGGCCCTCTGGAAACACCATATATTTT
- TRBJ2-1 TRBV6-2/TRBV6-3 TRBD2 CASSYGTSYNNLHDEQFF TGTGCCAGCAGTTACGGGACTAGCTATAACAACCTACACGATGAGCAGTTCTTC
- TRBJ1-6 TRBV3-1/TRBV3-2 - CASSQGQNSPLHF TGTGCCAGCAGCCAAGGACAGAATTCACCCCTCCACTTT
- TRBJ1-5 TRBV4-1 TRBD1 CASRGQGVGQPQHF TGCGCCAGCAGGGGACAGGGGGTGGGTCAGCCCCAGCATTTT
- TRBJ2-2 TRBV27 - CASSRHWTGELFF TGTGCCAGCTCCCGTCACTGGACCGGGGAGCTGTTTTTT
- TRBJ2-1 TRBV27 TRBD2 CASRRLAGGSSYNEQFF TGTGCCAGCAGGCGACTAGCGGGAGGGAGCTCCTACAATGAGCAGTTCTTC
- TRBJ2-5 TRBV28 TRBD2 CASSHGTSGQETQYF TGTGCCAGCAGTCACGGGACTAGCGGACAAGAGACCCAGTACTTC
- TRBJ2-1 TRBV7-2 TRBD1 CASSPITKTGSFYNEQFF TGTGCCAGCAGCCCAATCACTAAGACAGGGTCTTTTTACAATGAGCAGTTCTTC
- TRBJ1-1 TRBV19 - CASSIIRTLNTEAFF TGTGCCAGTAGTATAATCAGGACACTGAACACTGAAGCTTTCTTT
- TRBJ2-3 TRBV4-2 TRBD2 CASSQGSGGGTDTQYF TGTGCCAGCAGCCAAGGTAGCGGGGGGGGGACAGATACGCAGTATTTT
- TRBJ1-5 TRBV3-1/TRBV3-2 - CASSQGHPSNQPQHF TGTGCCAGCAGCCAAGGACACCCTAGCAATCAGCCCCAGCATTTT
- TRBJ2-1 TRBV11-2 TRBD2 CASSPYSGSSYNEQFF TGTGCCAGCAGCCCGTATAGCGGGAGCTCCTACAATGAGCAGTTCTTC
- TRBJ2-5 TRBV6-5 TRBD2 CASIKTGTSGETQYF TGTGCCAGCATTAAAACCGGGACTAGCGGGGAGACCCAGTACTTC
- TRBJ1-1 TRBV7-2 TRBD1 CASSKQGATEAFF TGTGCCAGCAGTAAACAGGGGGCCACTGAAGCTTTCTTT
- TRBJ2-7 TRBV3-1/TRBV3-2 - CASSQGPNSYEQYF TGTGCCAGCAGCCAAGGGCCCAACTCCTACGAGCAGTACTTC
- TRBJ1-3 TRBV9 - CASSVDQGFSGNTIYF TGTGCCAGCAGCGTAGATCAGGGTTTCTCTGGAAACACCATATATTTT
- TRBJ2-2 TRBV9 TRBD1 CASSADRGNTGELFF TGTGCCAGCAGCGCGGACAGGGGGAACACCGGGGAGCTGTTTTTT
- TRBJ2-7 TRBV5-1 - CASSGQGNSYEQYF TGCGCCAGCAGCGGCCAGGGAAACTCCTACGAGCAGTACTTC
- TRBJ1-4 TRBV6-1 - CASSERVATNEKLFF TGTGCCAGCAGTGAACGGGTTGCAACTAATGAAAAACTGTTTTTT
once TRBJ1-2 TRBV29-1 TRBD1 CSVLGQASTNYGYTF TGCAGCGTTTTGGGACAGGCGAGTACTAACTATGGCTACACCTTC
- TRBJ1-1 TRBV4-1 - CASRLSDIPNTEAFF TGCGCCAGCAGGCTCTCGGACATCCCAAACACTGAAGCTTTCTTT
- TRBJ2-4 TRBV27 - CASSPLAKNIQYF TGTGCCAGCAGTCCTCTAGCCAAAAACATTCAGTACTTC
- TRBJ1-2 TRBV6-2/TRBV6-3 - CASSFTGTTPSF TGTGCCAGCAGTTTTACCGGGACAACACCTTCTTTT
- TRBJ1-5 TRBV5-5 - CASSLVQGLVQGNQPQHF TGTGCCAGCAGCTTGGTTCAGGGCTTGGTGCAGGGCAATCAGCCCCAGCATTTT
- TRBJ2-7 TRBV2 - CASSEDSRLLEQYF TGTGCCAGCAGTGAGGACAGCCGTCTGCTCGAGCAGTACTTC
- TRBJ2-1 TRBV5-8 - CASRLPGLIYNEQFF TGTGCCAGCAGACTTCCGGGACTGATATACAATGAGCAGTTCTTC
- TRBJ2-2 TRBV24-1 TRBD1 CATSNSGTGVAGELFF TGTGCCACCAGTAATTCCGGGACAGGGGTAGCCGGGGAGCTGTTTTTT
- TRBJ2-5 TRBV5-1 TRBD2 CASSDDPGGTQYF TGCGCCAGCAGCGACGATCCGGGAGGGACCCAGTACTTC
- TRBJ2-3 TRBV13 TRBD2 CASSLGLWTSELTDTQYF TGTGCCAGCAGCTTGGGACTGTGGACTAGCGAACTCACAGATACGCAGTATTTT